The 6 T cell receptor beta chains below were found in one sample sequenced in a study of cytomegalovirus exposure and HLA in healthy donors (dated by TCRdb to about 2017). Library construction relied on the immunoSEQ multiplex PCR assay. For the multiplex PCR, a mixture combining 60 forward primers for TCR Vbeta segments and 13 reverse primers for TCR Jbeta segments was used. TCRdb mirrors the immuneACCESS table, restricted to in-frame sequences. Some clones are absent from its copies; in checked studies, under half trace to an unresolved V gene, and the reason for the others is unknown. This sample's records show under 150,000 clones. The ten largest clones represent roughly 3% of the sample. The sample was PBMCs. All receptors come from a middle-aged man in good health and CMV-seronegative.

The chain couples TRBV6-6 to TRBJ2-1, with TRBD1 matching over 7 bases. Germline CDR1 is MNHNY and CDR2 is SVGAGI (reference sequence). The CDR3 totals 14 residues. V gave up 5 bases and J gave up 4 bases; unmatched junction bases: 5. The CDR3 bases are TGTGCCAGCAGTCCCCGGGACAGATACAATGAGCAGTTCTTC. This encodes CASSPRDRYNEQFF.

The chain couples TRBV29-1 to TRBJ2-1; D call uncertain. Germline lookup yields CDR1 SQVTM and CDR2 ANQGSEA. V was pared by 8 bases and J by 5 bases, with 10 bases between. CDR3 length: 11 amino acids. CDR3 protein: CSREADNEQFF. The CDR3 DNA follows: TGCAGCAGAGAGGCGGACAATGAGCAGTTCTTC.

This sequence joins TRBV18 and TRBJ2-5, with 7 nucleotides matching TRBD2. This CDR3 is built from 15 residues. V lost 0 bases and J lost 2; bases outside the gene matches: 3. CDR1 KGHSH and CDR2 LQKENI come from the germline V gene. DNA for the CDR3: TGTGCCAGCTCACCACCGATGCGGGGGCAAGAGACCCAGTACTTC. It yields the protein CASSPPMRGQETQYF.

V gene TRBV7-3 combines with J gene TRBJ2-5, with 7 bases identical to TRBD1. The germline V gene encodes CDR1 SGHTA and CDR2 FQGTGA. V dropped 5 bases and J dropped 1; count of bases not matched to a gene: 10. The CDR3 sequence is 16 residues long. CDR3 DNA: TGTGCCAGCAGCCGGCTGCACAGGGGAGTCCAAGAGACCCAGTACTTC. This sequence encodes CASSRLHRGVQETQYF.

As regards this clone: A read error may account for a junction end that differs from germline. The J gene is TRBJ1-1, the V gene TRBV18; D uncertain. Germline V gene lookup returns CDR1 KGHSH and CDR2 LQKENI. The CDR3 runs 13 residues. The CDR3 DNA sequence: TGTGCCAGCCCACCCCAGATGAACACTGAAGCTTTCTTT. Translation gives CASPPQMNTEAFF.

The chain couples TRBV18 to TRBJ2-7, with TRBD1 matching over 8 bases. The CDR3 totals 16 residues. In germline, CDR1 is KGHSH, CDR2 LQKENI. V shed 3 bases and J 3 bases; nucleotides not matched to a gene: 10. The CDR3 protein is CASSPGRDRSNYEQYF. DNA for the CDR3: TGTGCCAGCTCACCCGGCCGGGACAGGTCGAACTACGAGCAGTACTTC.